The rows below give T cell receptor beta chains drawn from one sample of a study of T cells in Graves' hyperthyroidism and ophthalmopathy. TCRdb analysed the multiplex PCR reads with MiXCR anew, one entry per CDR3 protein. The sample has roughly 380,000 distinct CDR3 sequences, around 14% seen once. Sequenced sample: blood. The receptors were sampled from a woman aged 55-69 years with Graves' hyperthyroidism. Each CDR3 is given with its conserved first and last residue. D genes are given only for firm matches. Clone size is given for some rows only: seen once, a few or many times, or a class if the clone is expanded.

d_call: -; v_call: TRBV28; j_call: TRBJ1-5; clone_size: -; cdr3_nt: TGTGCCAGCAGTTTAAGAGGTCTGGCGGGCAATCAGCCCCAGCATTTT; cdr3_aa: CASSLRGLAGNQPQHF
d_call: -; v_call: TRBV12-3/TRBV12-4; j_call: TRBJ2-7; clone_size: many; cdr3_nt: TGTGCCAGCAGTTTCAGCAACAGGAAAAACGAGCAGTACTTC; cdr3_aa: CASSFSNRKNEQYF
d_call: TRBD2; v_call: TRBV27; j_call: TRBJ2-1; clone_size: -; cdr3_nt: TGTGCCAGCAGTTTATGGCTAGCGGGAGGTAATGAGCAGTTCTTC; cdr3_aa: CASSLWLAGGNEQFF
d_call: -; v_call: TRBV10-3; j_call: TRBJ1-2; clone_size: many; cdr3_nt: TGTGCCATCAGTAGGTCGCGGACCCTTGGGGGTGGCTACACCTTC; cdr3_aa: CAISRSRTLGGGYTF
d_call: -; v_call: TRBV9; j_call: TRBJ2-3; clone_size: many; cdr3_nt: TGTGCCAGCAGCGTAGTCGGGCGGGGCCCCACAGATACGCAGTATTTT; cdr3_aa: CASSVVGRGPTDTQYF
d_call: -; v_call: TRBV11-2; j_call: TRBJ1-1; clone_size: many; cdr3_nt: TGTGCCAGCAGCTTCATGGAGGGGAGCACTGAAGCTTTCTTT; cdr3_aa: CASSFMEGSTEAFF
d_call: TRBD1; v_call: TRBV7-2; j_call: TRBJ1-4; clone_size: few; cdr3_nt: TGTGCCAGCAGCTCCCGTTCTATTCAGGGGGGAACTAATGAAAAACTGTTTTTT; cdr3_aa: CASSSRSIQGGTNEKLFF
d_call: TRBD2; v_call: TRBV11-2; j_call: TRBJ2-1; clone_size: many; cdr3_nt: TGTGCCAGCAGCCCGAGACTAGCGGGAGGGCCGGGAAATGAGCAGTTCTTC; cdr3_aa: CASSPRLAGGPGNEQFF
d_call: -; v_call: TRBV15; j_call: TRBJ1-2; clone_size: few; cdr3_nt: TGTGCCACCAGCAGAGAATTGGGGACTTATGGCTACACCTTC; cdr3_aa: CATSRELGTYGYTF
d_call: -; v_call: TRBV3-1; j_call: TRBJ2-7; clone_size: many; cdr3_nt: TGTGCCAGCAGCCAAGACCCCTTACTAGGCTACGAGCAGTACTTC; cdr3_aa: CASSQDPLLGYEQYF
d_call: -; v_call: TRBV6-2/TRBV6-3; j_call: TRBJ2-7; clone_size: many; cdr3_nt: TGTGCCAGCGGTGTCGTCGGGACTCTACCTCACGAGCAGTACTTC; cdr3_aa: CASGVVGTLPHEQYF
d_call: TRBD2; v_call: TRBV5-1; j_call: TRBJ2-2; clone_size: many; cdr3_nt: TGCGCCAGCAGCTTGACAGCGGGGACGAACACCGGGGAGCTGTTTTTT; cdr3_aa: CASSLTAGTNTGELFF
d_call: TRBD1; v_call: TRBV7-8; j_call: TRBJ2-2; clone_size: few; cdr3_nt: TGTGCCAGCAGAACAGACAGGGGCCACGGGGAGCTGTTTTTT; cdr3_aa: CASRTDRGHGELFF
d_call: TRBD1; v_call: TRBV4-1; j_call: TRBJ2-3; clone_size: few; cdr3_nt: TGCGCCAGCAGCCAAGAGGGACAGGGGGGGAATACGCAGTATTTT; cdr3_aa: CASSQEGQGGNTQYF
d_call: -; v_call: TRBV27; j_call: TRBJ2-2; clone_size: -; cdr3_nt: TGTGCCAGCAGTTTTTGGGGAAGGGGGAACACCGGGGAGCTGTTTTTT; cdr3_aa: CASSFWGRGNTGELFF
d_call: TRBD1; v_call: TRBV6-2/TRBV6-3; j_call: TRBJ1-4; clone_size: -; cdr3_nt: TGTGCCAGCAGTTACTCGAGGACAGGTGAAAAACTGTTTTTT; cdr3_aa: CASSYSRTGEKLFF
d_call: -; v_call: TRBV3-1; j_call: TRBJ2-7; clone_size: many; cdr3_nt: TGTGCCAGCAGCCAAGCCCTGTGGCAGTACTTC; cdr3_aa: CASSQALWQYF
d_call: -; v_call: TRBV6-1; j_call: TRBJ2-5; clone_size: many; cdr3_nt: TGTGCCAGCAGTCACCGGACCGGAGAGACCCAGTACTTC; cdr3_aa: CASSHRTGETQYF
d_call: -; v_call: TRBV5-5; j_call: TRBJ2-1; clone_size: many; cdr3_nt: TGTGCCAGCAGCCCGCGGGGTAATCTAGGCAATGAGCAGTTCTTC; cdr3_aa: CASSPRGNLGNEQFF
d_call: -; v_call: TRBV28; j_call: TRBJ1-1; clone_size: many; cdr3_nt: TGTGCCAGCAGCCGGGACGCTGCGAACACTGAAGCTTTCTTT; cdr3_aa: CASSRDAANTEAFF
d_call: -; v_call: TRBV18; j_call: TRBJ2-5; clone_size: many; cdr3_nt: TGTGCCAGCTCACCCCCAGCCGAGACCCAGTACTTC; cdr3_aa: CASSPPAETQYF
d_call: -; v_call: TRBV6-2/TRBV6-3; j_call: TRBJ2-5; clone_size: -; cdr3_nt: TGTGCCAGCAGGGGGTATGAGACCCAGTACTTC; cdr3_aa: CASRGYETQYF
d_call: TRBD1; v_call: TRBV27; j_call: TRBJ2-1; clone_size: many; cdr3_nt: TGTGCCAGCAGTTTCCAGGGGGCGCGGGATGAGCAGTTCTTC; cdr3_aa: CASSFQGARDEQFF
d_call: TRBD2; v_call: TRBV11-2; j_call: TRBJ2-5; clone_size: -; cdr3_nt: TGTGCCAGCGGGGCGGCGGGAGGGCAAGAGACCCAGTACTTC; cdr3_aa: CASGAAGGQETQYF
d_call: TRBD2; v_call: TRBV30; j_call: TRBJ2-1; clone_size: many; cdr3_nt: TGTGCCTGGAGGACTAGCGGGAGTGGTGAGCAGTTCTTC; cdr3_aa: CAWRTSGSGEQFF
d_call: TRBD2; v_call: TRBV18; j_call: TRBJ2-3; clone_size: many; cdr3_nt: TGTGCCAGCTCACCAGGGGATCCTAGCGGGACAGATACGCAGTATTTT; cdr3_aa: CASSPGDPSGTDTQYF
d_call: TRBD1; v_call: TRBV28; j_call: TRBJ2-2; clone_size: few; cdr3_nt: TGTGCCAGCCGGGGACAGTCCACCGGGGAGCTGTTTTTT; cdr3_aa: CASRGQSTGELFF
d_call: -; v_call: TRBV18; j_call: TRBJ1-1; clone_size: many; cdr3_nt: TGTGCCAGCTCACCCGGGGTCGAGCGCACTGAAGCTTTCTTT; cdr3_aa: CASSPGVERTEAFF
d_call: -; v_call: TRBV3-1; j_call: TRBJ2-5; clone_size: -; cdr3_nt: TGTGCCAGCAAGACTGGGGGAGGCGAGACCCAGTACTTC; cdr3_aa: CASKTGGGETQYF
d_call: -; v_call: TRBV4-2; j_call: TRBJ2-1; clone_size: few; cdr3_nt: TGTGCCAGCAGCCAAGCTGGAGGGGGCGGCTACAATGAGCAGTTCTTC; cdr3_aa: CASSQAGGGGYNEQFF
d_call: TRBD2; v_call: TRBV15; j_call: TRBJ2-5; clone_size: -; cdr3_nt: TGTGCCACCAGCATTGGAACTAGCGGGAGAAGAGAGACCCAGTACTTC; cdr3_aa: CATSIGTSGRRETQYF
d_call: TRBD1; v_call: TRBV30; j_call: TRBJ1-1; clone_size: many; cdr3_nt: TGTGCCTGTCGTGGGACAGAGTTAACTGAAGCTTTCTTT; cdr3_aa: CACRGTELTEAFF
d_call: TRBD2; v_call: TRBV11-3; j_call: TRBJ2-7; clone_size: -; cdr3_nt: TGTGCCAGCAGCTTAGAGGGGACTAGCGGGACAGAACCAAACCAACCTGAGGGCTACGAGCAGTACTTC; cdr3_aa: CASSLEGTSGTEPNQPEGYEQYF
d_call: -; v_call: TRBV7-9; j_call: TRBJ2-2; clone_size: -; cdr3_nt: TGTGCCATTCAATTTTCCGGGGCCGGGGAGCTGTTTTTT; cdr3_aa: CAIQFSGAGELFF
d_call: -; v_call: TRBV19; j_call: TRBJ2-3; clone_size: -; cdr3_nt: TGTGCCAGTAGTATAGCGGGCCGGGGGTTGGATACGCAGTATTTT; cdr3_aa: CASSIAGRGLDTQYF
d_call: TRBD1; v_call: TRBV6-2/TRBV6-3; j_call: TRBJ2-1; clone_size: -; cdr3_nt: TGTGCCAGCAGTCGACCCGCGGGACAGGGCTTTTACAATGAGCAGTTCTTC; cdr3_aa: CASSRPAGQGFYNEQFF
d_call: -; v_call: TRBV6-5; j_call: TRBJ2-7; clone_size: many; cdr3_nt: TGTGCCAGCAGTTACTCGATTAGACTACCCACCTACGAGCAGTACTTC; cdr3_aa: CASSYSIRLPTYEQYF
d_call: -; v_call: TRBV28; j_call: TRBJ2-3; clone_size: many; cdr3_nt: TGTGCCAGCAGTGCCCCGGGACGAGCAGATACGCAGTATTTT; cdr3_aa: CASSAPGRADTQYF
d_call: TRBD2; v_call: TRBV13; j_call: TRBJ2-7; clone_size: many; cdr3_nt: TGTGCCAGCAGCTCAAAGCGGGAGTGGCGTTACGAGCAGTACTTC; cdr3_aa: CASSSKREWRYEQYF
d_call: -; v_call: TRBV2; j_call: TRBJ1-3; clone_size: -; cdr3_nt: TGTGCCAGCAGGAGGTTCTCTGGAAACACCATATATTTT; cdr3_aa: CASRRFSGNTIYF
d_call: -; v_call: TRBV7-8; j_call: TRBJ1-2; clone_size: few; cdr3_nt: TGTGCCAGCAGCTTAGCACGGTATTCTAACTATGGCTACACCTTC; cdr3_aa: CASSLARYSNYGYTF
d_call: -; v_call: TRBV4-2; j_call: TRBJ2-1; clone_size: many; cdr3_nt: TGTGCCAGCAGCCAAGAAGCGGAGCGGCTCAATGAGCAGTTCTTC; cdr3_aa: CASSQEAERLNEQFF
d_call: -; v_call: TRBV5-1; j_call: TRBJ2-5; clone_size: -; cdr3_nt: TGCGCCAGCAGCAATGATGGTGGGCAAGAGACCCAGTACTTC; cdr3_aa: CASSNDGGQETQYF
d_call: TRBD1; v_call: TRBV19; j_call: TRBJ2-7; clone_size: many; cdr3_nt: TGTGCCAGTAGTATAACAGGGACAGGGTTCTACGAGCAGTACTTC; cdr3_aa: CASSITGTGFYEQYF
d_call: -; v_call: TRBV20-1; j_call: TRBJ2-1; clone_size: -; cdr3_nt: TGCAGTGCTAGAGATCTACGAGGAGGACCTCAGTTCTTC; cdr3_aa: CSARDLRGGPQFF